A single sample is the source of the 23 T cell receptor beta chains below, sequenced in a study of T cells in Graves' hyperthyroidism and ophthalmopathy. TCR beta CDR3 regions were amplified from RNA transcripts. TCR CDR3 underwent first-round RT-PCR with the HTBI primer set. TCRdb reprocessed the multiplex PCR reads via MiXCR and lists one record per CDR3 protein. The data hold about 360,000 distinct CDR3 sequences, with about 13% observed a single time. Sequencing was performed on blood. Receptors originate from a woman aged 18-29 years with Graves' hyperthyroidism.

This clonotype was detected only once. The V and J genes are TRBV4-1 and TRBJ2-1; 10 positions agree with TRBD2. J lost 6 bases, V lost 3 bases, and 20 bases had no gene match. The CDR3 is 20 amino acids. The germline V gene encodes CDR1 MGHRA and CDR2 YSYEKL. In nucleotides, the CDR3 is TGCGCCAGCAGCCATCCTAGGGAGGATAGCGGGGGGCCGTTTTTCAATGAGCAGTTCTTC. Translation gives CASSHPREDSGGPFFNEQFF.

Turning to this clonotype: An end of the junction differs from the germline gene, which may be a read error. This chain joins TRBV19 and TRBJ1-1; D not certain. The CDR3 runs 13 residues. Germline CDR1 is LNHDA and CDR2 is SQIVND (reference sequence). CDR3 loop: CASSIDIGTETFF. The CDR3 region has the DNA TGTGCCAGTAGTATAGATATCGGCACTGAAACTTTCTTT.

This clonotype was seen ten or more times. The chain is built from TRBV24-1 and TRBJ2-1; 14 bases map to TRBD2. Germline CDR1 and CDR2: KGHDR and SFDVKD. There are 16 residues in the CDR3. The ends lost 4 bases at V and 8 bases at J; junction bases unmatched: 6. DNA of the CDR3: TGTGCCACCAGTGACTGGACTAGCGGGGGGATGGATGAGCAGTTCTTC. It yields the protein CATSDWTSGGMDEQFF.

In the case of this clonotype: One end of the junction varies from germline; a read error may be responsible. The chain recombines TRBV5-6 with TRBJ2-1; possibly TRBD1 or TRBD2 for D (5 bases each). The CDR3 sequence is 17 residues long. CDR1 and CDR2 from the germline V gene are SGHDT and YYEEEE. As DNA, the CDR3 is TGTGCCAGCAGCCACCGATTGAGTGGGGGTCAGTACAGTGAGCAGTTCTTC. Translation gives CASSHRLSGGQYSEQFF.

At least ten counts were recorded for this clonotype. This sequence joins TRBV28 and TRBJ2-1; no firm D call. The ends were cut back, 8 bases at V and 1 base at J, with 18 bases in the middle. Germline CDR1 is MDHEN and CDR2 is SYDVKM. The CDR3 extends over 16 amino acids. CDR3 amino acids: CASSVSVGGSYNEQFF. The CDR3 region has the DNA TGTGCCAGCTCGGTCTCCGTAGGTGGATCCTACAATGAGCAGTTCTTC.

V gene TRBV25-1 combines with J gene TRBJ1-6; 7 bases align to TRBD1. The CDR3 loop spans 17 amino acids. Germline CDR1 reads MGHDK; CDR2 reads SYGVNS. The J segment lost 8 bases and the V segment lost 0 bases, leaving 10 bases of the junction unmatched. In nucleotides, the CDR3 is TGTGCCAGCAGTGAATATAATACCGGGACAGCATATTCACCCCTCCACTTT. It is translated as CASSEYNTGTAYSPLHF.

The genes are TRBV6-1 and TRBJ1-5; D perhaps matches TRBD1 (6 bases). Germline V gene data show CDR1 as MNHNS and CDR2 as SASEGT. The CDR3 length is 14 residues. V was cut by 4 bases and J by 6 bases, with 13 bases left in between. CDR3 residues: CASSAGELSQPQHF. For the CDR3, the DNA is TGTGCCAGCAGTGCAGGGGAATTGAGTCAGCCCCAGCATTTT.

To note about this clonotype: A read error may explain this, as a much larger clone is one base away. V usage is TRBV18 and J usage is TRBJ1-1; possible D gene TRBD1, 5 bases. The V gene lost 2 bases and the J gene lost 6 bases, with 13 bases spanning the gap. The CDR3 covers 14 residues. CDR1 is KGHSH, CDR2 LQKENI, per germline. The CDR3 sequence is CASSPEGLEAEAFF. The CDR3 bases are TGTGCCAGCTCACCAGAGGGACTGGAGGCTGAAGCTTTCTTT. The whole variable domain, remainder taken from reference TRBV18 and TRBJ1-1, is NAGVMQNPRHLVRRRGQEARLRCSPMKGHSHVYWYRQLPEEGLKFMVYLQKENIIDESGMPKERFSAEFPKEGPSILRIQQVVRGDSAAYFCASSPEGLEAEAFFGQGTRLTVV.

This clonotype was recorded at least ten times. The rearrangement uses TRBV7-2 and TRBJ2-5, with 9 positions matching TRBD1. CDR1 SGHTA and CDR2 FQGNSA come from the germline V gene. Trimming cost V 4 bases and J 5 bases; bases outside gene matches: 11. The CDR3 has 16 residues. The DNA for the CDR3 is TGTGCCAGCAGCTCCCTCGGACAGGGGTGGTCGGAGACCCAGTACTTC. Translating it yields CASSSLGQGWSETQYF.

The chain is built from TRBV14 and TRBJ2-7, with 7 positions matching TRBD2. V shed 6 bases, J shed 2 bases, and the junction held 10 bases outside the gene matches. The CDR3 has 15 residues. Germline loops: CDR1 SGHDN, CDR2 FVKESK. The CDR3 DNA reads as TGTGCCAGCAGTCCCCCAGGGACTACACCCTACGAGCAGTACTTC. As protein: CASSPPGTTPYEQYF.

J is TRBJ2-6 and V is TRBV27, with D perhaps TRBD1 (5 bases). V was pared by 2 bases and J by 4 bases, with 15 bases between. There are 17 residues in the CDR3. Germline V gives CDR1 MNHEY, CDR2 SMNVEV (reference sequence). CDR3 nucleotides: TGTGCCAGCAGTTTAAGGCCCTTTGGGGCCGGGGCCAACGTCCTGACTTTC. It translates to CASSLRPFGAGANVLTF.

V usage is TRBV3-1 and J usage is TRBJ1-3; D perhaps matches TRBD1 (5 bases). This CDR3 is 14 amino acids long. Trimming took off 7 bases at V and 2 bases at J, with 12 bases between the two ends. CDR1 and CDR2 from the germline V gene are LGHDT and YNNKEL (reference sequence). The CDR3 DNA reads as TGTGCCAGCACCATCCGAGGGGCTGGAAACACCATATATTTT. The encoded protein is CASTIRGAGNTIYF.

The rearrangement joins TRBV7-9 to TRBJ1-5, with D maybe TRBD1 (5 bases). CDR3 length: 15 amino acids. V was shortened by 1 base and J by 4 bases, with 11 bases between the two germline ends. Germline V gene sequence: CDR1 SEHNR, CDR2 FQNEAQ (reference sequence). CDR3 sequence: CASSLEGAGNQPQHF. The CDR3 nucleotides read TGTGCCAGCAGCTTAGAGGGAGCAGGGAATCAGCCCCAGCATTTT.

Ten or more counts support this clonotype. The rearrangement uses TRBV29-1 and TRBJ2-7; possibly TRBD1 or TRBD2 for D (6 bases each). The V and J ends lost 3 bases and 7 bases respectively, with 16 bases between them. This CDR3 is 13 amino acids long. CDR1 is SQVTM, CDR2 ANQGSEA, per germline. CDR3 in amino acids: CSVDPLGGGEQYF. DNA for the CDR3: TGCAGCGTTGACCCCCTTGGAGGGGGAGAGCAGTACTTC.

The sample holds many counts of this clonotype. This chain uses TRBV12-3 or TRBV12-4 with TRBJ1-3, with D perhaps matching TRBD1 (6 bases). Trimming cost V 1 base and J 0 bases, with 13 bases left between them. The CDR3 covers 17 residues. CDR3: CASSLDATGVSGNTIYF. The CDR3 DNA reads TGTGCCAGCAGTTTAGACGCGACAGGCGTCTCTGGAAACACCATATATTTT.

This clonotype has ten or more counts. The chain joins TRBV20-1 to TRBJ2-3; TRBD2 is a possible D gene (6 bases). The germline CDR1 and CDR2 sequences are DFQATT and SNEGSKA (reference sequence). The CDR3 extends over 15 amino acids. V was trimmed by 0 bases and J by 0 bases, leaving 10 bases between them. Written as DNA, the CDR3 is TGCAGTGCTAGAGATCGGGAGACTAGCACAGATACGCAGTATTTT. Its translation is CSARDRETSTDTQYF.

This clonotype occurred many times. The chain employs TRBV28 and TRBJ1-5; D is unclear. With 7 bases removed from V and 3 bases from J, the gap between germline ends came to 13 bases. The CDR3 sequence is 14 residues long. Germline CDR1 and CDR2: MDHEN and SYDVKM. The CDR3 coding sequence is TGTGCCAGCACCCCCGGGCACCTCAATCAGCCCCAGCATTTT. It translates to CASTPGHLNQPQHF.

This clonotype was seen at least ten times. This chain connects TRBV6-1 to TRBJ2-7; D is unresolved. The CDR3 length is 14 residues. The germline V gene encodes CDR1 MNHNS and CDR2 SASEGT. V gave up 3 bases and J gave up 2 bases, with 11 bases separating them. The DNA for the CDR3 is TGTGCCAGCAGTGATACGTCCTGGACCTACGAGCAGTACTTC. This encodes CASSDTSWTYEQYF.

This clonotype has ten or more counts. The rearrangement links TRBV6-1 to TRBJ1-6; TRBD1 matches at 10 bases. The J segment lost 0 bases and the V segment lost 6 bases, leaving 11 bases of the junction unmatched. The CDR3 has 19 amino acids. CDR1 and CDR2 from the germline V gene are MNHNS and SASEGT. CDR3 amino acids: CASSVPGQGTSSYNSPLHF. The CDR3 coding sequence is TGTGCCAGCAGCGTCCCGGGACAGGGGACCAGCTCCTATAATTCACCCCTCCACTTT.

This clonotype has ten or more counts. The rearrangement uses TRBV10-3 and TRBJ2-2; TRBD1 might be the D (5 bases). This CDR3 region has 17 residues. From germline, CDR1 is ENHRY and CDR2 SYGVKD. V lost 1 base to trimming and J lost 6 bases, with 18 bases between them. This CDR3 reads CAISEFPLGLLPGELFF. As DNA, the CDR3 is TGTGCCATCAGTGAGTTCCCCCTGGGGCTCCTTCCCGGGGAGCTGTTTTTT.

In this sample, this clonotype turned up many times. The chain links TRBV9 to TRBJ2-7, with D possibly being TRBD1 or TRBD2 (5 bases each). Trimming removed 0 bases from V and 2 bases from J, with 9 bases in between. CDR1 is SGDLS, CDR2 YYNGEE, per germline. This CDR3 is built from 14 residues. The CDR3 reads CASSVDGAPYEQYF. The CDR3, as DNA: TGTGCCAGCAGCGTAGACGGGGCCCCCTACGAGCAGTACTTC.

Concerning this clonotype itself: This could be a read error, since a much larger clone is one nucleotide away. This chain joins TRBV6-1 and TRBJ1-1; perhaps TRBD1 as D (5 bases). With 5 bases removed from V and 3 bases from J, the gap between germline ends came to 19 bases. This CDR3 is built from 16 residues. Germline-derived CDR1 and CDR2 are MNHNS and SASEGT. CDR3 region: CASSPVGGRVDTEAFF. As DNA, the CDR3 is TGTGCCAGCAGTCCAGTGGGAGGCAGGGTAGACACTGAAGCTTTCTTT.

In its sample, this clonotype was seen many times. The V and J genes are TRBV3-1 and TRBJ1-1; TRBD1 might be the D (6 bases). V lost 5 bases, J lost 2 bases, and 15 bases lay in between. This CDR3 region has 15 residues. CDR1 is LGHDT, CDR2 YNNKEL, per germline (reference sequence). CDR3 nucleotides: TGTGCCAGCAGCTATGGGATACAGGGAAACACTGAAGCTTTCTTT. Amino acid sequence: CASSYGIQGNTEAFF.